This T cell receptor beta chain was captured in a study of blood T cell repertoires in COVID-19 (dated by TCRdb to 2020 to 2021). About the full investigation: Samples from collaborators originated in the United States, Italy and Spain and spanned both the acute and convalescent phases of COVID-19. The prospective study material was composed of cDNA or gDNA derived from T cells, B-cell-depleted T cells, or PBMCs. The dataset comprised deeply sampled blood TCRbeta repertoires from subjects exposed to, actively infected with, or recovered from COVID-19. The repertoires were released in a freely available public database intended as a resource for research on the immune response to SARS-CoV-2. The samples were drawn from two sources: the first 160 participants of the ongoing ImmuneRACE study, and over 950 subjects contributed by 6 global collaborators. Sample metadata almost always included a de-identified subject ID, COVID-19 status, age in years and sex. HLA class I and class II types, where available, came from metadata supplied by the sample provider rather than from assay-based typing.

The CDR3 spans 15 residues, from the cysteine through the phenylalanine. Only the CDR3 part of the read is kept: 45 bases, read in frame from the first base. The germline V gene sets CDR1 to SGHRS and CDR2 to YFSETQ. Trimmed from V: 2 bases; trimmed from J: 5 bases; junction bases lacking a gene match: 7. Concerning this clone: Its antigen is unknown. No clone much larger than this one lies a single base away; base qualities are absent. Other DNA sequences in the same sample also yield this CDR3.

Collaborating institutions collected whole blood in K2EDTA tubes following their own protocols. Collaborator samples were shipped for TCRbeta analysis as frozen whole blood, isolated PBMCs, or DNA extracted from either sample type. General findings and caveats noted by the study authors: How much clinical and demographic metadata was included differed by source and by participant, and the metadata was provided uncurated.

TCRbeta CDR3 regions were amplified from genomic DNA by means of the immunoSEQ Assay, a bias-controlled multiplex PCR. For the original study's pipeline: The number of nucleated cells in each sample was estimated from the amplification of reference gene primers within the assay. Sequence reads were collapsed and filtered to measure the absolute abundance of every unique TCRbeta CDR3 rearrangement. Productive Simpson clonality was computed per sample as the square root of Simpson's diversity index over productive rearrangements. TCRdb holds this immuneACCESS table with in-frame rearrangements only. Some clones are missing; in checked studies, unresolved V genes explain under half, and the rest has no known cause. The D gene and trimming were derived from the DNA, and the V and J assignments and clone size from that table. Present in this sample are about 120,000 clones, approximately 90% of which were seen just once. The ten largest clones take up about 20% of the sample.

Sequenced input: peripheral blood. The source of this sequence is a human donor with acute or convalescent COVID-19. The donor label of this sample is uncertain. The rearranged chain carries TRBV5-1 and TRBJ1-1; TRBD1 fits 9 bases in the junction. The nucleotides are TGCGCCAGCAGCTTTACCGGACAGGGGAGAACTGAAGCTTTCTTT. It codes for CASSFTGQGRTEAFF.